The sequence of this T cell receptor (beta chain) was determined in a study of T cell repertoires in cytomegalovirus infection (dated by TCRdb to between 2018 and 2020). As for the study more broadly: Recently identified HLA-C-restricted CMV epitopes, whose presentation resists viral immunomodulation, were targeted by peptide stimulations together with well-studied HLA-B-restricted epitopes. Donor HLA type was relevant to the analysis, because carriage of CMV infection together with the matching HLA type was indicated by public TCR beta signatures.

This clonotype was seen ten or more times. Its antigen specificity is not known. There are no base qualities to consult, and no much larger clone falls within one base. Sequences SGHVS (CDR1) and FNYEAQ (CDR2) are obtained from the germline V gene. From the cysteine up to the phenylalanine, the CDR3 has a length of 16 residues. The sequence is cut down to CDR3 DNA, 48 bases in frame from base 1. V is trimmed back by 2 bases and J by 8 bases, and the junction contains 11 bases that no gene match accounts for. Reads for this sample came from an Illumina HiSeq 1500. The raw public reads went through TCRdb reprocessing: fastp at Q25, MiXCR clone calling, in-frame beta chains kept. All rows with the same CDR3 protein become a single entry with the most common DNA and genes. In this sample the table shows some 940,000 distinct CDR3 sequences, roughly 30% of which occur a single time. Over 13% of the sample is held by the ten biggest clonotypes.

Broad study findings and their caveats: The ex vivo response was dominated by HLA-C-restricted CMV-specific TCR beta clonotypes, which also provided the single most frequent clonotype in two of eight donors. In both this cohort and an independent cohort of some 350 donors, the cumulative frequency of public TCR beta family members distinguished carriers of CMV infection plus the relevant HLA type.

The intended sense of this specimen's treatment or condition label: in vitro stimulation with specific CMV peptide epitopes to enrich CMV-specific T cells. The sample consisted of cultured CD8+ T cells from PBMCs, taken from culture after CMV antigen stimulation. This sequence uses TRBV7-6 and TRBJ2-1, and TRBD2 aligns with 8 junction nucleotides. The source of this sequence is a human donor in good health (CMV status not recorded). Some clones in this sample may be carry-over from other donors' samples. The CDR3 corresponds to CASSLNGGAFGDEQFF. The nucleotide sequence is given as TGTGCCAGCAGCTTAAACGGGGGGGCTTTCGGCGATGAGCAGTTCTTC.